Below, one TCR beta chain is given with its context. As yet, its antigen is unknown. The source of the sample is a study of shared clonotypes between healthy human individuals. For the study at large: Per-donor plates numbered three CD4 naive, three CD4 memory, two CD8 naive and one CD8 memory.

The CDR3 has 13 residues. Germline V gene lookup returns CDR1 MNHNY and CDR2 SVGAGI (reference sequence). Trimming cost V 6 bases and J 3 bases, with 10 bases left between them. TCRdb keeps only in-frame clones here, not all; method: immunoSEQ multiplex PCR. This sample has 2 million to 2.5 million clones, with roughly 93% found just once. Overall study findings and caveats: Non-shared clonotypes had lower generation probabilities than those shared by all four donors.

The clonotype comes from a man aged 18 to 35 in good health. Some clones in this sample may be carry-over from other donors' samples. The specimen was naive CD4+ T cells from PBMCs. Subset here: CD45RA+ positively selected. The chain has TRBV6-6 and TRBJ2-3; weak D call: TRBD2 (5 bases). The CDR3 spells CASSPGGTDTQYF. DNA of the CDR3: TGTGCCAGCAGCCCCGGAGGAACAGATACGCAGTATTTT.